The source of this T cell receptor beta chain is a study of blood T cell repertoires in COVID-19. Study in general: Samples of COVID-19 (acute and convalescent) were obtained from the United States, Italy and Spain. In each case, the material was cDNA or gDNA derived from T cells, B-cell-depleted T cells, or PBMCs.

V was cut by 7 bases and J by 5 bases, with 14 bases left in between. There are 14 residues in the CDR3. Germline CDR1 is SGHNT and CDR2 is YENEEA. In the original processing: Amplification of reference gene primers provided the estimated nucleated cell counts. Libraries were prepared by immunoSEQ multiplex PCR; TCRdb keeps only in-frame clonotypes and omits some of them. V, J and clone size were drawn from that table, and D and trimming were deduced from the DNA. Here the sample spans 130,000 to 150,000 clones, 81% being singletons. Sequenced material: peripheral blood. The TCR sequence derives from a human donor with acute or convalescent COVID-19. The donor label of this sample is uncertain. The chain links TRBV11-3 to TRBJ2-2; a weak D match, TRBD2 (5 bases). This CDR3 reads CASKRGPGTGELFF. DNA of the CDR3: TGTGCCAGCAAGAGAGGGCCGGGGACCGGGGAGCTGTTTTTT.